This TCR beta chain was sequenced in a study of molecular identifiers for immune sequencing clone quantification. Whole-study findings and limits: Roughly 950,000 naive cells reportedly did not prevent detection of spiked Jurkat TCR RNA from one cell. Clones with over 20 RNA copies captured over 98% of effector molecules but under 1% of naive ones.

Researchers sorted naive CD8 T cells as cells that were CD8+CD4-CCR7+CD45RA+. V was clipped by 0 bases and J by 5 bases; unmatched bases: 6. Germline values: CDR1 GTSNPN, CDR2 SVGIG (reference sequence). The CDR3 consists of 14 residues. In its sample, this clonotype was seen many times. The target antigen is unknown. Preparation methods for the bulk TCR libraries were those previously described, with listed TCR primers. MiXCR, run by TCRdb on the PCR reads, gives a single entry per CDR3 protein. Of 600,000 to 650,000 distinct CDR3 sequences in the sample, 15% to 20% are singletons; the top ten hold approximately 0.9%.

The source is a human donor in good health. Some libraries in this study had Jurkat cell RNA spiked in. Sequencing was done on a sample of naive CD8+ T cells from blood, with Jurkat cell RNA spiked in. Subset denoted: FACS-sorted CD8+CD4-CCR7+CD45RA+ naive T cells. This sequence joins TRBV30 and TRBJ2-5, with TRBD1 matching 7 bases. The CDR3 spells CAWSVLEGAETQYF. The CDR3 bases are TGTGCCTGGAGTGTACTCGAGGGGGCTGAGACCCAGTACTTC.